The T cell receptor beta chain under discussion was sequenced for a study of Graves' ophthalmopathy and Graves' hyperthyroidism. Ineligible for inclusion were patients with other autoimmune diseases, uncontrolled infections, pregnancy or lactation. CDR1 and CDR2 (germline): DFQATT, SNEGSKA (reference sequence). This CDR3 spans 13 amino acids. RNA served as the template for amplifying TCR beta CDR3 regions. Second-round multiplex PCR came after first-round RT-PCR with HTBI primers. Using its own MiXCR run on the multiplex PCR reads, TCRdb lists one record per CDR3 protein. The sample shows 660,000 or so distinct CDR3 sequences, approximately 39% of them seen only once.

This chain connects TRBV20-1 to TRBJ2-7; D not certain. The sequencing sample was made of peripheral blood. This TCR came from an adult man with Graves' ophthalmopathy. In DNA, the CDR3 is TGCAGCCCGATTGAACCCGGGCGGTACGAGCAGTACTTC. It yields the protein CSPIEPGRYEQYF.